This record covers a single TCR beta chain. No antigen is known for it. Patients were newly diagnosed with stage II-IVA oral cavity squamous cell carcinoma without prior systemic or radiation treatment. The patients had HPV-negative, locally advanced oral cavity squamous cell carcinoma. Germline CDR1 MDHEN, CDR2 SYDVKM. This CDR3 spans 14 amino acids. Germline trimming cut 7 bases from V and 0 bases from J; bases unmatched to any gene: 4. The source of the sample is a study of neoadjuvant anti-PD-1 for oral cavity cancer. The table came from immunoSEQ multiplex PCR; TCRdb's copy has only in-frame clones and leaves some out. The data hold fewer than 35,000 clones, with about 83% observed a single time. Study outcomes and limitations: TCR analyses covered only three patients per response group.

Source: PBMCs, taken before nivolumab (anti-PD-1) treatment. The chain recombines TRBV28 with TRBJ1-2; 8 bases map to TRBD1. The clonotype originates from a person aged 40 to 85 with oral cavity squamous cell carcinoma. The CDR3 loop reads CASIVQGANYGYTF. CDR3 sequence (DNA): TGTGCCAGCATCGTACAGGGGGCTAACTATGGCTACACCTTC.